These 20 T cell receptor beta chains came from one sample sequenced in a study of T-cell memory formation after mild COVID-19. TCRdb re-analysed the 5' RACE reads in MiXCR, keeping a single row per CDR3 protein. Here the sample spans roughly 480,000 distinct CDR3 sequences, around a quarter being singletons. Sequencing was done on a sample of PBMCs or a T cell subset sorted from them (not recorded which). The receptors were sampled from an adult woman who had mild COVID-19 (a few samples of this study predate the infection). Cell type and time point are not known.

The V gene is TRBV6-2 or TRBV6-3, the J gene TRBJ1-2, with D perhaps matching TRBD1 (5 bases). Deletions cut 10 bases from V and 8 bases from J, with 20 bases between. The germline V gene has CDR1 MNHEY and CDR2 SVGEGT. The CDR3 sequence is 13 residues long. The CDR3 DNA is TGTGCCACTAAGATCCAGGGAAGAGGAGGCTACACCTTC. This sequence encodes CATKIQGRGGYTF.

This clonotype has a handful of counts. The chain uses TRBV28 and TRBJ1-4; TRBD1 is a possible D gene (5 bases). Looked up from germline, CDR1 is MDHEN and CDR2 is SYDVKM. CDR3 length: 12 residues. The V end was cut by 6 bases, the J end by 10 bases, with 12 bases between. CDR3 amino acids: CASSLDTTKLFF. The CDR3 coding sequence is TGTGCCAGCAGCCTGGACACCACAAAACTGTTTTTT.

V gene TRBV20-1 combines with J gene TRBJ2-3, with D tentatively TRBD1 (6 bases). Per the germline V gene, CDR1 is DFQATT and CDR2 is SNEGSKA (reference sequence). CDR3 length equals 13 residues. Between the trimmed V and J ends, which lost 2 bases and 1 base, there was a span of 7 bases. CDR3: CSARKGGTDTQYF. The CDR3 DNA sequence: TGCAGTGCTAGAAAGGGGGGCACAGATACGCAGTATTTT.

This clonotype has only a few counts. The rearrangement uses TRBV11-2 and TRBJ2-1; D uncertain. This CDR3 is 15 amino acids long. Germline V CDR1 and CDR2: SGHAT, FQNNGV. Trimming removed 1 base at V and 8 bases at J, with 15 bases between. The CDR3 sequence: CASSLARQRRDEQFF. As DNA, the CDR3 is TGTGCCAGCAGCTTAGCCAGGCAACGGCGCGATGAGCAGTTCTTC.

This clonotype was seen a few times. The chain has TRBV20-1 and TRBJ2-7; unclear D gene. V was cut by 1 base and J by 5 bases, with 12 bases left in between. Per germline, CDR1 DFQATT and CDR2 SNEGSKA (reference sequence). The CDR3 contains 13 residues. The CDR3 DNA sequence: TGCAGTGCTAGAGTCCAGTCATCCAACGAGCAGTACTTC. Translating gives CSARVQSSNEQYF.

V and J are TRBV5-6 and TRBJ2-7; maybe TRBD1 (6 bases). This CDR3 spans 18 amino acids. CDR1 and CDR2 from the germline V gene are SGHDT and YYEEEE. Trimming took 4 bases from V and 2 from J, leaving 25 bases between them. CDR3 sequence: CASSPSANTGHYTYEQYF. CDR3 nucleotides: TGTGCCAGCAGCCCCTCAGCTAATACAGGGCATTATACCTACGAGCAGTACTTC.

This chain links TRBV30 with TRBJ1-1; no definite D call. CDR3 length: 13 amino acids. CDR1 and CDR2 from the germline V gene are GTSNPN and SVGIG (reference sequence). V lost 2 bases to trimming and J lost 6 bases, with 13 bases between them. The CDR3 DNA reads TGTGCCTGGAGTAGGAGGGCAGGCGCTGAAGCTTTCTTT. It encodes CAWSRRAGAEAFF.

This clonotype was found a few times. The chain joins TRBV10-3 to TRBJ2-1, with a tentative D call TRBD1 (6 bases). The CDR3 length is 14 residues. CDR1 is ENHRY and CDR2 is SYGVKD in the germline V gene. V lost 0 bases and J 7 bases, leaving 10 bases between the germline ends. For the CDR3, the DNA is TGTGCCATCAGTGAGTCGACAGGTAGGAATGAGCAGTTCTTC. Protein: CAISESTGRNEQFF.

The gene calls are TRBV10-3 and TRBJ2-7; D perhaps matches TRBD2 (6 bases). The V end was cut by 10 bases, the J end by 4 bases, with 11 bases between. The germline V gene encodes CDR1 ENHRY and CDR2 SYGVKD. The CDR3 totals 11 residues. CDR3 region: CASLEGYEQYF. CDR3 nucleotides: TGTGCCAGCCTGGAGGGGTACGAGCAGTACTTC.

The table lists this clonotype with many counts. The CDR3 sequence: CATSDDRGRGRYTF. CDR3 sequence (DNA): TGTGCCACCAGTGATGACAGGGGGCGCGGACGCTACACCTTC. The chain is built from TRBV24-1 and TRBJ1-2; TRBD1 aligns across 10 bases. CDR1 and CDR2 from the germline V gene are KGHDR and SFDVKD. J gave up 9 bases and V 3 bases, and 6 bases lay outside the gene matches. This CDR3 has 14 amino acids.

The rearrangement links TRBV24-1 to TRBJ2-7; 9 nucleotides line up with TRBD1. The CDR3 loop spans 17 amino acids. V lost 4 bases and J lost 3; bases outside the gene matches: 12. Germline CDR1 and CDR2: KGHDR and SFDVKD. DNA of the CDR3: TGTGCCACCAGTGACCCCGCCGGGACAGGGACCCTCTACGAGCAGTACTTC. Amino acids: CATSDPAGTGTLYEQYF.

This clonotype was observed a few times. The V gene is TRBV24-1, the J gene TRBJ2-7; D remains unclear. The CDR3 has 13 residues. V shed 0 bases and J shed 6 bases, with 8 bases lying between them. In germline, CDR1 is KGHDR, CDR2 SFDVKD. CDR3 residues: CATSDLQGSEQYF. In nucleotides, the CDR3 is TGTGCCACCAGTGATTTGCAAGGTTCCGAGCAGTACTTC.

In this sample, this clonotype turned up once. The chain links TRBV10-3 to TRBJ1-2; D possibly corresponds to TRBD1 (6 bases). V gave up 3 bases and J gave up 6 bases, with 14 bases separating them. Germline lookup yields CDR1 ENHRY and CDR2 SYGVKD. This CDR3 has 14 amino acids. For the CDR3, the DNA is TGTGCCATCAGTGACGTTCAGGGGAGAGATGGCTACACCTTC. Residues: CAISDVQGRDGYTF.

CDR3 in amino acids: CAISEPGTGVYEQYF. For the CDR3, the DNA is TGTGCCATCAGTGAGCCCGGGACAGGGGTTTACGAGCAGTACTTC. The rearrangement uses TRBV10-3 and TRBJ2-7, with TRBD1 identical over 10 bases. The CDR3 loop spans 15 amino acids. From germline, CDR1 is ENHRY and CDR2 SYGVKD. V shed 2 bases and J 4 bases; nucleotides not matched to a gene: 5.

The chain's CDR3 is CASSWQAPLGANVLTF. In nucleotides, the CDR3 is TGTGCCAGTAGTTGGCAGGCCCCCCTCGGGGCCAACGTCCTGACTTTC. This chain links TRBV19 with TRBJ2-6; no definite D call. The length of the CDR3 is 16 residues. Germline V gives CDR1 LNHDA, CDR2 SQIVND (reference sequence). Trimming pared 5 bases from V and 4 bases from J, leaving 15 bases between.

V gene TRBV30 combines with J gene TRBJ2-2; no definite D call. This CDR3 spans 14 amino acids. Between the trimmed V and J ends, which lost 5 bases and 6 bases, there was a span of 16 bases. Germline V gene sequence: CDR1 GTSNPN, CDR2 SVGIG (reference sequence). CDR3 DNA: TGTGCCTGGCAGCCTCTCGTTGGGCCCGGGGAGCTGTTTTTT. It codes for CAWQPLVGPGELFF.

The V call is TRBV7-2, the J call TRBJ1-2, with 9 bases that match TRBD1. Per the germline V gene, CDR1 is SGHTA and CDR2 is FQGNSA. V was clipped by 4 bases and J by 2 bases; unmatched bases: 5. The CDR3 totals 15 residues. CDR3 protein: CASSSTGTGNYGYTF. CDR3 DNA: TGTGCCAGCAGCTCTACCGGGACAGGGAACTATGGCTACACCTTC.

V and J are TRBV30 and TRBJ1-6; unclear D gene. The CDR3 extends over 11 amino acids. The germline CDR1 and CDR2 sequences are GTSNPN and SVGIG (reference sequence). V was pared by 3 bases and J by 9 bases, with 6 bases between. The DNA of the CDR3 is TGTGCCTGGAGCAGTGGTTCACCCCTCCACTTT. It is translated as CAWSSGSPLHF.

CDR3 sequence reads: CASSLDTSGGRWRTDTQYF. The CDR3 DNA follows: TGTGCCAGCAGCTTAGATACTAGCGGGGGTCGGTGGCGCACAGATACGCAGTATTTT. The genes are TRBV7-2 and TRBJ2-3; 11 positions match TRBD2. The CDR3 has 19 amino acids. Looked up from germline, CDR1 is SGHTA and CDR2 is FQGNSA. J gave up 1 base and V 1 base, and 10 bases lay outside the gene matches. The full variable domain, completed using reference TRBV7-2 and TRBJ2-3, is GAGVSQSPSNKVTEKGKDVELRCDPISGHTALYWYRQSLGQGLEFLIYFQGNSAPDKSGLPSDRFSAERTGGSVSTLTIQRTQQEDSAVYLCASSLDTSGGRWRTDTQYFGPGTRLTVL.

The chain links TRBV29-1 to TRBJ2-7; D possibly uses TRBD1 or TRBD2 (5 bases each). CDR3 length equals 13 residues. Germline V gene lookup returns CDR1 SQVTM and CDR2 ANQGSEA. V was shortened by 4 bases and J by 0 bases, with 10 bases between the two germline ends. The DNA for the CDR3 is TGCAGCGTTGTAAGAGGGGCCTCCTACGAGCAGTACTTC. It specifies CSVVRGASYEQYF.